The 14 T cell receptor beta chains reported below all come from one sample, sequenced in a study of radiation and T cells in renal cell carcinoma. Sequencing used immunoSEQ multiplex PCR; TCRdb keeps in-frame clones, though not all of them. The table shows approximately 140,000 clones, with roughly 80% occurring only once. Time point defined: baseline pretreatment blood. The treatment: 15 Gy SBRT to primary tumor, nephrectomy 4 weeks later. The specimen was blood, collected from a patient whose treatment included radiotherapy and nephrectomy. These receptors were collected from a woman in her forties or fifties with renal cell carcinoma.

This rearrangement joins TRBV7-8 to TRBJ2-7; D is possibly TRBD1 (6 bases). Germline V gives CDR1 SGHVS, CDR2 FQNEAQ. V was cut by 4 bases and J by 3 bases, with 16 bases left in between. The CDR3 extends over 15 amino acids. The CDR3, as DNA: TGTGCCAGCAGCTCTGCCCGACAGGTTCGCTACGAGCAGTACTTC. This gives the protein CASSSARQVRYEQYF. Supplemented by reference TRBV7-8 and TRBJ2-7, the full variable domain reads GAGVSQSPRYKVAKRGQDVALRCDPISGHVSLFWYQQALGQGPEFLTYFQNEAQLDKSGLPSDRFFAERPEGSVSTLKIQRTQQEDSAVYLCASSSARQVRYEQYFGPGTRLTVT.

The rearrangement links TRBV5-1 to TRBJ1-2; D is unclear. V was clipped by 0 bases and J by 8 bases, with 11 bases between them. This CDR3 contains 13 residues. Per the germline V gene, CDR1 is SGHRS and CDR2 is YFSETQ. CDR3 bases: TGCGCCAGCAGCTTGGTGGCAATGGACGGCTACACCTTC. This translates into CASSLVAMDGYTF.

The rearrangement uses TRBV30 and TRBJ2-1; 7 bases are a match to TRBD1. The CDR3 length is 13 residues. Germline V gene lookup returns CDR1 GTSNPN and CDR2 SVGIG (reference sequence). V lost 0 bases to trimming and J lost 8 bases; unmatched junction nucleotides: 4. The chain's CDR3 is CAWSVQGQDEQFF. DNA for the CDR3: TGTGCCTGGAGTGTACAGGGGCAGGATGAGCAGTTCTTC.

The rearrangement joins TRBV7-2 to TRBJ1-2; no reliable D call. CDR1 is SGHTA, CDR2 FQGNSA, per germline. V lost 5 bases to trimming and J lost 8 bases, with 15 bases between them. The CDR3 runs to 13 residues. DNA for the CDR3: TGTGCCAGCAGCCTCGAACGGATTGGGGGCTACACCTTC. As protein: CASSLERIGGYTF. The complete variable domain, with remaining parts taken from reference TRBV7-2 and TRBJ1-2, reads GAGVSQSPSNKVTEKGKDVELRCDPISGHTALYWYRQSLGQGLEFLIYFQGNSAPDKSGLPSDRFSAERTGGSVSTLTIQRTQQEDSAVYLCASSLERIGGYTFGSGTRLTVV.

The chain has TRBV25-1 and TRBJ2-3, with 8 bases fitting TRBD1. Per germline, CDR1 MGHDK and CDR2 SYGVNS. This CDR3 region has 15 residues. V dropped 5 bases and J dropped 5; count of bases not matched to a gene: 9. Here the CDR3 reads CASSRAGGRGDTQYF. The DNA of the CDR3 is TGTGCCAGCAGTCGGGCAGGGGGCCGGGGAGATACGCAGTATTTT.

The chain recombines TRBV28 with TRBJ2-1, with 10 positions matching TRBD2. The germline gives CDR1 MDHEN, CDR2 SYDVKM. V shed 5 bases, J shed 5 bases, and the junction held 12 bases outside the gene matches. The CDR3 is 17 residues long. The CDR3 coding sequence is TGTGCCAGCAGTATCCTCTCCGGGACTAGCGCCAACAATGAGCAGTTCTTC. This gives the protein CASSILSGTSANNEQFF. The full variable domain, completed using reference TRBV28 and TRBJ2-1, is DVKVTQSSRYLVKRTGEKVFLECVQDMDHENMFWYRQDPGLGLRLIYFSYDVKMKEKGDIPEGYSVSREKKERFSLILESASTNQTSMYLCASSILSGTSANNEQFFGPGTRLTVL.

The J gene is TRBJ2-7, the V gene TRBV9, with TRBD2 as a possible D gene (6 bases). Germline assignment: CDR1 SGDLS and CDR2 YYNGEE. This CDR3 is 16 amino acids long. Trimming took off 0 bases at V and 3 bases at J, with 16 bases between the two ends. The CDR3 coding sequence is TGTGCCAGCAGCGTAGGGGGGACTGGCGGTTTCTACGAGCAGTACTTC. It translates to CASSVGGTGGFYEQYF.

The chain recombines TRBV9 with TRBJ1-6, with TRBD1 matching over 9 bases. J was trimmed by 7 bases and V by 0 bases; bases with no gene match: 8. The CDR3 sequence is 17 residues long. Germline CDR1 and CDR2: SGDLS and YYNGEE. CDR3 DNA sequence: TGTGCCAGCAGCGTAGCTTTGGGACAGGGCCCAAATTCACCCCTCCACTTT. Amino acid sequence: CASSVALGQGPNSPLHF.

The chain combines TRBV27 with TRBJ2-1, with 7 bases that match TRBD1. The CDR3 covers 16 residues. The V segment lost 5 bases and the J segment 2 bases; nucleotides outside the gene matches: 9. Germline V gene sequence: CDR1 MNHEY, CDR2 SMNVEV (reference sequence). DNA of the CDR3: TGTGCCAGCAGTCCCGGACAGGCTATAACCTACAATGAGCAGTTCTTC. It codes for CASSPGQAITYNEQFF.

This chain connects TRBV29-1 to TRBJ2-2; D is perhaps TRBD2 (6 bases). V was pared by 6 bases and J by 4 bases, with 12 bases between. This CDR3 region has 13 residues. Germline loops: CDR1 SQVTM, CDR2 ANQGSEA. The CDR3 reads CSVWRAGTGELFF. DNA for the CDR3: TGCAGCGTCTGGAGGGCGGGCACCGGGGAGCTGTTTTTT.

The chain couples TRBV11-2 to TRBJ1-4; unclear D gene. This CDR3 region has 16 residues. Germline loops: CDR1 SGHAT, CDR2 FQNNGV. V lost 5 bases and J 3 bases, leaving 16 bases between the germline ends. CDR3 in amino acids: CASSPREGAANEKLFF. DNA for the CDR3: TGTGCCAGCAGCCCCCGGGAGGGTGCGGCTAATGAAAAACTGTTTTTT.

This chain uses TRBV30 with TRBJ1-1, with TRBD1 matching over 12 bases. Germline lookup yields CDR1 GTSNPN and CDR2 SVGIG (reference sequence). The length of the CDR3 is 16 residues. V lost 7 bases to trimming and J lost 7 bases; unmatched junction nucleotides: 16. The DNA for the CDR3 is TGTGCCTACCGGACGGGACAGGGGGCTTTCACAATTGAAGCTTTCTTT. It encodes CAYRTGQGAFTIEAFF.

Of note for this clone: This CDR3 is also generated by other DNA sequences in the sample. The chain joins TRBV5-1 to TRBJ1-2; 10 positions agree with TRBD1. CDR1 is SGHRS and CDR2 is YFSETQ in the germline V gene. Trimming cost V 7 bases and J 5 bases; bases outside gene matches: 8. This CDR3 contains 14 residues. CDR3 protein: CASRTGTGDYGYTF. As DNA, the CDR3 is TGCGCCAGCCGGACCGGGACAGGGGATTATGGCTACACCTTC.

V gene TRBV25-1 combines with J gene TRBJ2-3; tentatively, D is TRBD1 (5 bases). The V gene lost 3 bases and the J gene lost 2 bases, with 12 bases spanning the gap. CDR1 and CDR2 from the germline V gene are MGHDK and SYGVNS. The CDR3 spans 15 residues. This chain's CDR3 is CASSDGAGNTDTQYF. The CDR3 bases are TGTGCCAGCAGTGATGGGGCAGGAAACACAGATACGCAGTATTTT.